The 28 T cell receptor beta chains below were found in one sample sequenced in a study of a mutant IDH1 vaccine in newly diagnosed glioma (dated by TCRdb to the early 2020s). For these TCRs, the target antigens are not known. The library was built by means of the immunoSEQ multiplex PCR assay. TCRdb took over this immuneACCESS table, retaining in-frame rearrangements with V and J assigned. Such tables are incomplete; in checked studies, under half of the missing clones stem from an unresolved V gene, and the remainder is unexplained. The sample profile shows some 40,000 clones; around 75% of them were found once. The ten largest clones take up roughly 10% of the sample. The meaning of the sample's time point label: week 47, end of study. Every vaccine dose consisted of 300 ug of a 20-mer mutant IDH1 peptide in Montanide, administered subcutaneously together with topical imiquimod. The material was PBMCs, obtained from a glioma patient whose treatment included an IDH1 peptide vaccine. Source of these receptors: a man in his forties with glioma.

This clone was seen more than once but under ten times. This chain links TRBV4-1 with TRBJ1-2; TRBD1 might be the D (5 bases). This CDR3 is 16 amino acids long. Trimming cost V 4 bases and J 1 base, with 16 bases left between them. CDR1 and CDR2 (germline): MGHRA, YSYEKL. The CDR3 bases are TGCGCCAGCAGCCTCGGGGCAGGGAGAGGTAACTATGGCTACACCTTC. This translates into CASSLGAGRGNYGYTF.

This clone has just one count. The chain is built from TRBV2 and TRBJ2-5; D possibly matches TRBD1 or TRBD2 (5 bases each). This CDR3 region has 13 residues. The V and J ends lost 7 bases and 3 bases respectively, with 12 bases between them. Germline CDR1 and CDR2: SNHLY and FYNNEI. This chain's CDR3 is CASTRDQKETQYF. As DNA, the CDR3 is TGTGCCAGCACTAGGGACCAAAAAGAGACCCAGTACTTC.

The rearrangement links TRBV5-1 to TRBJ1-3; D gene uncertain. V lost 0 bases to trimming and J lost 4 bases, with 8 bases between them. This CDR3 region has 14 residues. In germline, CDR1 is SGHRS, CDR2 YFSETQ. The DNA of the CDR3 is TGCGCCAGCAGCTTGGCCCCGGCCGGAAACACCATATATTTT. This sequence encodes CASSLAPAGNTIYF.

This clone has more than one count but fewer than ten. This chain uses TRBV20-1 with TRBJ1-1; D is perhaps TRBD1 (6 bases). Trimming took off 1 base at V and 8 bases at J, with 8 bases between the two ends. CDR3 length: 11 residues. Germline V gives CDR1 DFQATT, CDR2 SNEGSKA (reference sequence). CDR3 protein: CSARAGTEAFF. The CDR3 bases are TGCAGTGCTAGAGCCGGGACAGAAGCTTTCTTT.

The chain is built from TRBV19 and TRBJ1-2, with D possibly being TRBD1 (5 bases). The CDR3 covers 14 residues. V shed 6 bases and J shed 4 bases, with 15 bases lying between them. CDR1 is LNHDA and CDR2 is SQIVND in the germline V gene (reference sequence). The CDR3 protein is CASRHPGTLYGYTF. CDR3 coding DNA: TGTGCCAGTAGGCACCCCGGGACGCTCTATGGCTACACCTTC.

The CDR3, as DNA: TGTGCCAGCAGCAAGGGGGAGCTGTTTTTT. Translation: CASSKGELFF. The gene calls are TRBV7-9 and TRBJ2-2, with no clear D. The CDR3 has 10 residues. V shed 5 bases and J shed 8 bases, with 3 bases lying between them. Germline CDR1 is SEHNR and CDR2 is FQNEAQ (reference sequence).

The chain uses TRBV7-7 and TRBJ2-7; possibly TRBD2 for D (7 bases). Germline loops: CDR1 SSHAT, CDR2 FNYEAQ (reference sequence). V dropped 0 bases and J dropped 6 bases, with 12 bases sitting between them. The CDR3 has 14 amino acids. The CDR3: CASSLAGGRTEQYF. CDR3 DNA sequence: TGTGCCAGCAGCTTAGCGGGGGGGCGTACCGAGCAGTACTTC.

The J gene is TRBJ2-7, the V gene TRBV4-2, with a weak D call TRBD2 (7 bases). Looked up from germline, CDR1 is LGHNA and CDR2 is YNFKEQ. The germline V and J ends were trimmed by 0 bases and 4 bases, with 19 bases remaining between them. There are 17 residues in the CDR3. The CDR3 sequence: CASSQDLGGGGGYEQYF. The CDR3 DNA follows: TGTGCCAGCAGCCAAGATCTAGGGGGGGGAGGTGGTTACGAGCAGTACTTC.

The rearrangement links TRBV2 to TRBJ2-7; TRBD2 aligns across 8 bases. The CDR3 sequence is 13 residues long. Losses at the gene ends were 7 bases for V and 0 bases for J; bases not matched to a gene: 2. CDR1 SNHLY and CDR2 FYNNEI come from the germline V gene. CDR3 region: CASNSGTSYEQYF. CDR3 nucleotides: TGTGCCAGCAATAGCGGGACCTCCTACGAGCAGTACTTC.

This clone turned up a few times. The rearrangement links TRBV11-2 to TRBJ1-3; no definite D call. Between the trimmed V and J ends, which lost 2 bases and 3 bases, there was a span of 11 bases. The germline CDR1 and CDR2 sequences are SGHAT and FQNNGV. CDR3 length: 15 amino acids. CDR3 region: CASSLMGLGGNTIYF. CDR3 DNA: TGTGCCAGCAGCTTAATGGGCCTGGGTGGAAACACCATATATTTT.

This clone was observed once. V is TRBV30 and J is TRBJ2-5; 8 bases map to TRBD1. The CDR3 spans 15 residues. The J segment lost 2 bases and the V segment lost 2 bases, leaving 7 bases of the junction unmatched. The germline CDR1 and CDR2 sequences are GTSNPN and SVGIG (reference sequence). The CDR3 sequence is CAWSRAGGVQETQYF. CDR3 bases: TGTGCCTGGAGTAGAGCAGGGGGCGTACAAGAGACCCAGTACTTC.

This chain joins TRBV18 and TRBJ2-1, with 10 bases that match TRBD2. The CDR3 consists of 15 residues. Germline V gene data show CDR1 as KGHSH and CDR2 as LQKENI. V lost 4 bases to trimming and J lost 4 bases; unmatched junction nucleotides: 4. Here the CDR3 reads CASSRGTSAYNEQFF. As DNA, the CDR3 is TGTGCCAGCTCACGTGGGACTAGCGCTTACAATGAGCAGTTCTTC.

The chain joins TRBV2 to TRBJ2-7; D is ambiguous. V was shortened by 7 bases and J by 1 base, with 5 bases between the two germline ends. The CDR3 is 11 amino acids. Germline loops: CDR1 SNHLY, CDR2 FYNNEI. CDR3 protein: CASTNSYEQYF. CDR3 DNA: TGTGCCAGCACCAATTCCTACGAGCAGTACTTC.

The J gene is TRBJ1-5, the V gene TRBV7-2; D unresolved. The CDR3 is 15 residues long. Germline lookup yields CDR1 SGHTA and CDR2 FQGNSA. With 1 base removed from V and 4 bases from J, the gap between germline ends came to 11 bases. The CDR3 coding sequence is TGTGCCAGCAGCTTAGACTGGGTTGGGAATCAGCCCCAGCATTTT. This encodes CASSLDWVGNQPQHF. Full variable domain (missing parts from reference TRBV7-2 and TRBJ1-5): GAGVSQSPSNKVTEKGKDVELRCDPISGHTALYWYRQSLGQGLEFLIYFQGNSAPDKSGLPSDRFSAERTGGSVSTLTIQRTQQEDSAVYLCASSLDWVGNQPQHFGDGTRLSIL.

The chain links TRBV19 to TRBJ2-2; a possible D gene is TRBD2 (5 bases). Per the germline V gene, CDR1 is LNHDA and CDR2 is SQIVND (reference sequence). V lost 4 bases and J lost 7, with 13 bases in between. The CDR3 runs to 14 residues. The CDR3 loop is CASSNSRAGGELFF. The CDR3 DNA reads as TGTGCCAGTAGTAACTCCCGGGCGGGCGGGGAGCTGTTTTTT.

This clone was found a few times. V is TRBV7-9 and J is TRBJ1-5, with D perhaps TRBD1 (5 bases). Per the germline V gene, CDR1 is SEHNR and CDR2 is FQNEAQ (reference sequence). V was shortened by 4 bases and J by 3 bases, with 10 bases between the two germline ends. The CDR3 contains 14 residues. CDR3 bases: TGTGCCAGCAGCTCTCAGGGAGTCAATCAGCCCCAGCATTTT. Its translation: CASSSQGVNQPQHF.

The chain carries TRBV10-3 and TRBJ2-7; D assignment may be TRBD1 or TRBD2 (5 bases each). Germline-derived CDR1 and CDR2 are ENHRY and SYGVKD. This CDR3 contains 14 residues. Trimming stripped 6 bases from V and 0 bases from J, with 12 bases between. The CDR3 DNA is TGTGCCATCAGGGGGGAGACGAGCTCCTACGAGCAGTACTTC. Amino acids: CAIRGETSSYEQYF.

V usage is TRBV6-5 and J usage is TRBJ2-1; D perhaps matches TRBD2 (5 bases). Between the trimmed V and J ends, which lost 7 bases and 9 bases, there was a span of 13 bases. Per the germline V gene, CDR1 is MNHEY and CDR2 is SVGAGI. CDR3 length: 12 residues. The DNA for the CDR3 is TGTGCCAGCATCTCCCTCGAGGGTGAGCAGTTCTTC. Its protein product is CASISLEGEQFF.

This chain joins TRBV6-5 and TRBJ2-1, with 8 bases lining up with TRBD1. Germline CDR1 reads MNHEY; CDR2 reads SVGAGI. This CDR3 has 16 residues. The V segment lost 3 bases and the J segment 4 bases; nucleotides outside the gene matches: 8. CDR3: CASSYHRDRTYNEQFF. CDR3 sequence (DNA): TGTGCCAGCAGTTATCATAGGGACAGGACTTACAATGAGCAGTTCTTC.

The J gene is TRBJ1-2, the V gene TRBV20-1; D remains unclear. Germline CDR1 and CDR2: DFQATT and SNEGSKA (reference sequence). The V and J ends lost 3 bases and 9 bases respectively, with 11 bases between them. The CDR3 sequence is 11 residues long. The CDR3 nucleotides read TGCAGTGCTAGTAACGTACTACGCTACACCTTC. Protein sequence: CSASNVLRYTF.

The chain carries TRBV11-2 and TRBJ1-3; no clear D gene. The V gene's germline CDR1 is SGHAT and CDR2 FQNNGV. This CDR3 has 15 residues. The ends were cut back, 0 bases at V and 4 bases at J, with 10 bases in the middle. The CDR3 loop is CASSLDWSEGNTIYF. The DNA for the CDR3 is TGTGCCAGCAGCTTAGATTGGTCAGAAGGAAACACCATATATTTT.

The chain uses TRBV6-6 and TRBJ2-5; TRBD2 aligns across 8 bases. The J call is uncertain, as TRBJ2-7 better fits the DNA end. This CDR3 is built from 13 residues. The germline V gene encodes CDR1 MNHNY and CDR2 SVGAGI (reference sequence). CDR3 in amino acids: CASSSGTSYEQYF. CDR3 coding DNA: TGTGCCAGCAGTTCCGGGACTAGCTACGAGCAGTACTTC.

The J gene is TRBJ1-2, the V gene TRBV6-5, with a tentative D call TRBD1 (5 bases). Germline V lookup: CDR1 MNHEY, CDR2 SVGAGI. This CDR3 contains 13 residues. Trimming pared 2 bases from V and 2 bases from J, leaving 6 bases between. Here the CDR3 DNA reads TGTGCCAGCAGTTACGCAGGGAACTATGGCTACACCTTC. Translated, it gives CASSYAGNYGYTF.

The CDR3 DNA reads as TGTGCCAGCTCACCACGTCAAGGACAGAATCAGCCCCAGCATTTT. Translating it yields CASSPRQGQNQPQHF. This rearrangement joins TRBV18 to TRBJ1-5; possible D gene TRBD1, 6 bases. The CDR3 is made up of 15 amino acids. CDR1 KGHSH and CDR2 LQKENI come from the germline V gene. V lost 1 base to trimming and J lost 4 bases, with 11 bases between them.

The CDR3 region has the DNA TGTGCCAGCAGTTTATCCCGGTGGGTCGGGGAGCTGTTTTTT. Protein product: CASSLSRWVGELFF. J is TRBJ2-2 and V is TRBV27; D not certain. Germline CDR1 and CDR2: MNHEY and SMNVEV (reference sequence). The V end was cut by 0 bases, the J end by 7 bases, with 9 bases between. There are 14 residues in the CDR3.

The table lists this clone with many counts. The chain couples TRBV4-3 to TRBJ1-2; TRBD1 matches at 7 bases. This CDR3 contains 15 residues. V lost 0 bases to trimming and J lost 8 bases; unmatched junction nucleotides: 9. CDR1 is LGHNA, CDR2 YSLEER, per germline. This CDR3 is CASSQEGQIPLGYTF. CDR3 nucleotide sequence: TGCGCCAGCAGCCAAGAGGGACAGATCCCTTTGGGCTACACCTTC.

This clone was seen only once. V is TRBV4-1 and J is TRBJ2-7; possibly TRBD1 for D (5 bases). CDR1 MGHRA and CDR2 YSYEKL come from the germline V gene. This CDR3 contains 13 residues. V dropped 0 bases and J dropped 6 bases, with 9 bases sitting between them. The DNA of the CDR3 is TGCGCCAGCAGCCAAGATTGGGGCGGCGAGCAGTACGTC. Translated, it gives CASSQDWGGEQYV.

In DNA, the CDR3 is TGCGCCAGCAGCTTGGCCGGGAGGGCTAGCGGACAGTCGGGACGAACAGATACGCAGTATTTT. Translating gives CASSLAGRASGQSGRTDTQYF. The chain couples TRBV5-1 to TRBJ2-3, with 8 bases fitting TRBD2. Germline trimming cut 0 bases from V and 3 bases from J; bases unmatched to any gene: 21. This CDR3 has 21 residues. Germline V gene data show CDR1 as SGHRS and CDR2 as YFSETQ.